The 5 T cell receptor beta chains below were found in one sample sequenced in a study of cytomegalovirus exposure and HLA in healthy donors. This table comes from immunoSEQ multiplex PCR, and its TCRdb copy is limited to in-frame clones, with some not included. The table lists 250,000 to 350,000 clones, around 87% of them singletons. Sequenced: PBMCs. These receptors all stem from a woman aged 30 to 39 in good health and CMV-seropositive.

The gene calls are TRBV18 and TRBJ2-5; 9 bases agree with TRBD1. The J segment lost 5 bases and the V segment lost 4 bases, leaving 14 bases of the junction unmatched. CDR1 is KGHSH, CDR2 LQKENI, per germline. The CDR3 spans 17 residues. The CDR3 region has the DNA TGTGCCAGCTCACTCGTTCTCGCGGGACAGGGAGGGGAGACCCAGTACTTC. Encoded protein: CASSLVLAGQGGETQYF.

The chain uses TRBV21-1 and TRBJ1-6; the table calls TRBD1, which could not be checked here. TRBV21-1 is a pseudogene. This CDR3 contains 14 residues. CDR3 nucleotides: TGTGCCAGCAGCCCGGGACAGGGCATATCACCCCTCCACTTT. Amino acid sequence: CASSPGQGISPLHF.

CDR3 in DNA: TGTGCCAGCAGCGGCGGGACTGACTATGGCTACACCTTC. The encoded protein is CASSGGTDYGYTF. The V call is TRBV27, the J call TRBJ1-2; tentative D call: TRBD1 (5 bases). The length of the CDR3 is 13 residues. Germline lookup yields CDR1 MNHEY and CDR2 SMNVEV (reference sequence). Trimming stripped 6 bases from V and 3 bases from J, with 11 bases between.

The chain employs TRBV28 and TRBJ2-1; no firm D call. Between the trimmed V and J ends, which lost 10 bases and 9 bases, there was a span of 10 bases. The germline CDR1 and CDR2 sequences are MDHEN and SYDVKM. The length of the CDR3 is 10 residues. Here the CDR3 reads CATLWGEQFF. The CDR3 nucleotides read TGTGCCACTCTCTGGGGTGAGCAGTTCTTC.

V and J are TRBV10-3 and TRBJ1-2; 7 bases align to TRBD1. Germline V gene data show CDR1 as ENHRY and CDR2 as SYGVKD. Trimming took 8 bases from V and 0 from J; bases not matched to a gene: 9. The length of the CDR3 is 15 residues. The CDR3 DNA sequence: TGTGCCATCCGGGGGGACAGCGGAACTAACTATGGCTACACCTTC. Translation gives CAIRGDSGTNYGYTF.